Following are 24 T cell receptor beta chains from one sample sequenced in a study of sequential checkpoint blockade in melanoma. Only in-frame clones appear in the TCRdb table, and some are missing; sequencing was by immunoSEQ multiplex PCR. The sample lists about 9,900 clones; 71% were seen once. This sample's treatment: randomized to nivolumab then ipilimumab (arm A) or the reverse (arm B). Sequences were derived from CD8+ T cells sorted from blood (inferred from file names), sampled from a patient given nivolumab and ipilimumab in sequence. The receptors stem from a human donor with melanoma.

With regard to this clone: The sample has other DNA sequences that encode this CDR3 too. The chain recombines TRBV7-2 with TRBJ2-7; D gene unclear. The CDR3 covers 14 residues. V was clipped by 5 bases and J by 2 bases, with 13 bases between them. CDR1 and CDR2 from the germline V gene are SGHTA and FQGNSA. The CDR3 reads CASSHPGGTYEQYF. CDR3 DNA: TGTGCCAGCAGCCACCCTGGCGGCACCTACGAGCAGTACTTC.

This chain joins TRBV7-9 and TRBJ2-7; TRBD2 agrees at 9 bases. Germline V lookup: CDR1 SEHNR, CDR2 FQNEAQ (reference sequence). Trimming removed 6 bases from V and 2 bases from J; junction bases left unmatched: 5. The CDR3 extends over 14 amino acids. The CDR3 region is CASRSGTSTYEQYF. The CDR3 DNA sequence: TGTGCCAGCAGGTCCGGGACTAGCACCTACGAGCAGTACTTC. Looking up the rest from reference TRBV7-9 and TRBJ2-7 gives the full variable domain: DTGVSQNPRHKITKRGQNVTFRCDPISEHNRLYWYRQTLGQGPEFLTYFQNEAQLEKSRLLSDRFSAERPKGSFSTLEIQRTEQGDSAMYLCASRSGTSTYEQYFGPGTRLTVT.

This clone was recorded a few times. This rearrangement joins TRBV7-6 to TRBJ2-1; TRBD1 might be the D (6 bases). Trimming removed 6 bases from V and 7 bases from J, with 19 bases in between. CDR1 and CDR2 from the germline V gene are SGHVS and FNYEAQ. The CDR3 covers 15 residues. CDR3 in amino acids: CASSLTGGMKNEQFF. The CDR3 DNA follows: TGTGCCAGCAGTTTGACAGGAGGAATGAAGAATGAGCAGTTCTTC.

The chain employs TRBV5-8 and TRBJ1-2; no reliable D call. Per germline, CDR1 SGHTS and CDR2 YDEGEE. The CDR3 loop spans 10 amino acids. V lost 4 bases to trimming and J lost 12 bases, with 10 bases between them. The CDR3 DNA reads as TGTGCCAGCAGCCCCACAATGCACACCTTC. Residues: CASSPTMHTF.

This clone was counted a few times. The sample contains more than one DNA sequence encoding this CDR3. The chain joins TRBV19 to TRBJ2-1, with TRBD2 matching over 8 bases. This CDR3 comprises 14 residues. Germline lookup yields CDR1 LNHDA and CDR2 SQIVND (reference sequence). Germline trimming cut 5 bases from V and 4 bases from J; bases unmatched to any gene: 4. The CDR3 DNA reads TGTGCCAGTAGTGCGGGGGGCGATTACAATGAGCAGTTCTTC. Translated: CASSAGGDYNEQFF.

The chain combines TRBV25-1 with TRBJ2-5; D not certain. The last part of the DNA fits TRBJ2-7 better; the J call may be wrong. The CDR3 has 12 amino acids. Looked up from germline, CDR1 is MGHDK and CDR2 is SYGVNS. CDR3 residues: CASSDISYEQYF. The CDR3 DNA follows: TGTGCCAGCAGTGATATATCCTACGAGCAGTACTTC.

This clone showed up just once. This chain links TRBV7-2 with TRBJ2-5; TRBD2 matches 11 bases. The J segment lost 0 bases and the V segment lost 3 bases, leaving 12 bases of the junction unmatched. The CDR3 contains 19 residues. Germline assignment: CDR1 SGHTA and CDR2 FQGNSA. As DNA, the CDR3 is TGTGCCAGCAGCTTGGTTGTACTAGCGGGAGACATGGACCAAGAGACCCAGTACTTC. It translates to CASSLVVLAGDMDQETQYF.

The chain joins TRBV7-2 to TRBJ2-7, with a weak D call TRBD2 (6 bases). From germline, CDR1 is SGHTA and CDR2 FQGNSA. The CDR3 contains 13 residues. Trimming took 1 base from V and 4 from J, leaving 8 bases between them. This CDR3 is CASSLELAYEQYF. The CDR3 DNA sequence: TGTGCCAGCAGCTTAGAACTAGCTTACGAGCAGTACTTC.

This rearrangement joins TRBV30 to TRBJ2-1; no definite D call. The germline V and J ends were trimmed by 3 bases and 6 bases, with 9 bases remaining between them. The CDR3 has 12 residues. Germline V gives CDR1 GTSNPN, CDR2 SVGIG (reference sequence). In DNA, the CDR3 is TGTGCCTGGAGCCCGTTTAGCAATGAGCAGTTCTTC. Amino acid sequence: CAWSPFSNEQFF.

The chain has TRBV7-7 and TRBJ2-6; no clear D gene. The CDR3 has 16 amino acids. Germline CDR1 and CDR2: SSHAT and FNYEAQ (reference sequence). V lost 5 bases, J lost 5 bases, and 16 bases lay in between. CDR3 region: CASSTNSQSRANVLTF. CDR3 sequence (DNA): TGTGCCAGCAGCACGAATTCACAAAGTCGGGCCAACGTCCTGACTTTC.

The chain employs TRBV30 and TRBJ1-4, with 8 bases fitting TRBD1. This CDR3 is 15 amino acids long. Germline lookup yields CDR1 GTSNPN and CDR2 SVGIG (reference sequence). The V segment lost 2 bases and the J segment 5 bases; nucleotides outside the gene matches: 7. DNA of the CDR3: TGTGCCTGGAGTCCGCAGGGACAGGAGAATGAAAAACTGTTTTTT. Its translation is CAWSPQGQENEKLFF. Supplemented by reference TRBV30 and TRBJ1-4, the full variable domain reads SQTIHQWPATLVQPVGSPLSLECTVEGTSNPNLYWYRQAAGRGLQLLFYSVGIGQISSEVPQNLSASRPQDRQFILSSKKLLLSDSGFYLCAWSPQGQENEKLFFGSGTQLSVL.

The CDR3, as DNA: TGTGCCAGCAAAAACGGGAACATTTACGAGCAGTACTTC. Protein sequence: CASKNGNIYEQYF. The chain uses TRBV28 and TRBJ2-7; tentatively, D is TRBD2 (5 bases). The CDR3 loop spans 13 amino acids. Trimming took 7 bases from V and 4 from J, leaving 14 bases between them. From germline, CDR1 is MDHEN and CDR2 SYDVKM. Supplemented by reference TRBV28 and TRBJ2-7, the full variable domain reads DVKVTQSSRYLVKRTGEKVFLECVQDMDHENMFWYRQDPGLGLRLIYFSYDVKMKEKGDIPEGYSVSREKKERFSLILESASTNQTSMYLCASKNGNIYEQYFGPGTRLTVT.

The genes are TRBV15 and TRBJ1-1, with D possibly TRBD1 on 5 matching bases. The germline CDR1 and CDR2 sequences are LNHNV and YYDKDF (reference sequence). The CDR3 length is 15 residues. Trimming took 0 bases from V and 5 from J, leaving 13 bases between them. CDR3 sequence reads: CATSRDRGGGTEAFF. CDR3 sequence (DNA): TGTGCCACCAGCAGAGATCGCGGGGGAGGGACTGAAGCTTTCTTT.

This rearrangement joins TRBV29-1 to TRBJ2-2, with D tentatively TRBD2 (6 bases). The CDR3 loop spans 12 amino acids. CDR1 and CDR2 from the germline V gene are SQVTM and ANQGSEA. V was pared by 6 bases and J by 4 bases, with 9 bases between. Here the CDR3 reads CSVAGSTGELFF. The CDR3 nucleotides read TGCAGCGTAGCCGGGAGCACCGGGGAGCTGTTTTTT.

This clone was picked up a small number of times. This CDR3 reads CASSLRQGANYEQYF. The CDR3 bases are TGCGCCAGCAGCTTACGACAGGGGGCGAACTACGAGCAGTACTTC. The rearrangement uses TRBV4-1 and TRBJ2-7; 10 nucleotides agree with TRBD1. The length of the CDR3 is 15 residues. Unmatched junction bases numbered 7, after V lost 5 bases and J lost 3 bases. CDR1 and CDR2 (germline): MGHRA, YSYEKL.

The rearrangement links TRBV7-3 to TRBJ2-1; D may be TRBD2 (7 bases). The CDR3 sequence is 15 residues long. V lost 3 bases, J lost 7 bases, and 16 bases lay in between. In germline, CDR1 is SGHTA, CDR2 FQGTGA. In DNA, the CDR3 is TGTGCCAGCAGCTTTGGTGGCGGGGGCCTGAATGAGCAGTTCTTC. It is translated as CASSFGGGGLNEQFF.

The rearrangement uses TRBV7-2 and TRBJ1-2; 10 nucleotides match TRBD1. This CDR3 has 15 residues. Germline CDR1 SGHTA, CDR2 FQGNSA. V dropped 1 base and J dropped 4; count of bases not matched to a gene: 3. CDR3 amino acids: CASSLEGTGVYGYTF. The CDR3 coding sequence is TGTGCCAGCAGCTTAGAAGGGACAGGGGTCTATGGCTACACCTTC.

This clone has just one count. The gene calls are TRBV4-3 and TRBJ2-1, with a tentative D call TRBD1 (5 bases). Trimming took off 1 base at V and 5 bases at J, with 6 bases between the two ends. The CDR3 is made up of 13 amino acids. Germline CDR1 is LGHNA and CDR2 is YSLEER. CDR3 region: CASSQAGNNEQFF. The CDR3 nucleotides are TGCGCCAGCAGCCAAGCAGGGAACAATGAGCAGTTCTTC.

V usage is TRBV27 and J usage is TRBJ2-1; tentatively, D is TRBD2 (5 bases). The V gene's germline CDR1 is MNHEY and CDR2 SMNVEV (reference sequence). The V gene lost 5 bases and the J gene lost 9 bases, with 14 bases spanning the gap. The CDR3 covers 13 residues. CDR3 sequence reads: CASSPSTAGEQFF. CDR3 sequence (DNA): TGTGCCAGCAGTCCTAGCACGGCGGGTGAGCAGTTCTTC.

The chain carries TRBV4-1 and TRBJ2-1; no clear D. V dropped 0 bases and J dropped 7 bases, with 13 bases sitting between them. The CDR3 is 15 amino acids. Germline V lookup: CDR1 MGHRA, CDR2 YSYEKL. The CDR3 bases are TGCGCCAGCAGCCAAGATATATCAGTGGCAAATGAGCAGTTCTTC. Translating it yields CASSQDISVANEQFF.

The chain carries TRBV29-1 and TRBJ1-2; TRBD1 matches at 8 bases. Germline V gene data show CDR1 as SQVTM and CDR2 as ANQGSEA. This CDR3 contains 17 residues. V lost 6 bases and J lost 7; bases outside the gene matches: 22. CDR3 loop: CSVPVLLSDRGAFGYTF. For the CDR3, the DNA is TGCAGCGTCCCCGTCCTTCTTTCCGACAGGGGAGCATTTGGCTACACCTTC.

This clone has a handful of counts. V is TRBV11-1 and J is TRBJ2-7, with 12 bases that match TRBD2. The germline CDR1 and CDR2 sequences are SGHAT and FQDESV (reference sequence). J lost 3 bases, V lost 4 bases, and 1 base had no gene match. The CDR3 has 14 residues. The CDR3 DNA reads as TGTGCCAGCAGCTGGACTAGCGGGAACTACGAGCAGTACTTC. Residues: CASSWTSGNYEQYF.

This chain connects TRBV7-8 to TRBJ2-3; TRBD1 might be the D (5 bases). Deletions cut 0 bases from V and 6 bases from J, with 16 bases between. CDR3 length: 16 residues. Germline assignment: CDR1 SGHVS and CDR2 FQNEAQ. In DNA form, the CDR3 reads TGTGCCAGCAGCTTAGCGCGACAGCCCCCGAGGGATACGCAGTATTTT. This gives the protein CASSLARQPPRDTQYF.

CDR3 residues: CASKEGQGESGELFF. In DNA, the CDR3 is TGTGCCAGCAAAGAGGGACAGGGGGAGTCCGGGGAGCTGTTTTTT. The chain recombines TRBV28 with TRBJ2-2; 11 nucleotides match TRBD1. After removal of 7 bases from V and 6 bases from J, the junction contained 7 bases not matched to a gene. CDR1 is MDHEN and CDR2 is SYDVKM in the germline V gene. The length of the CDR3 is 15 residues.